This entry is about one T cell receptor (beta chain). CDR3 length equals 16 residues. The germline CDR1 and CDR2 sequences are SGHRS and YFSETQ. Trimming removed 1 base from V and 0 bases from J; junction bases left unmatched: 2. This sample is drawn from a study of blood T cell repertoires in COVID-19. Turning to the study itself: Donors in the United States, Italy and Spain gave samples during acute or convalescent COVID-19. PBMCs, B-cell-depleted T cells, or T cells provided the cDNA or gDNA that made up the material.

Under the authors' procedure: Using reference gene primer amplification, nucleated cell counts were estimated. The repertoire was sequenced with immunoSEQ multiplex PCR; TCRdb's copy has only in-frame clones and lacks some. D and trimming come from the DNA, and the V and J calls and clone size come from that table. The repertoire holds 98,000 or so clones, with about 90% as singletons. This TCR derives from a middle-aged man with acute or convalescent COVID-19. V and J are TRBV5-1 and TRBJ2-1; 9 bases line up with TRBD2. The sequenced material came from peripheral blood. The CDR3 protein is CASSLSSGNSYNEQFF. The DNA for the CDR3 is TGCGCCAGCAGCTTGTCTAGCGGGAACTCCTACAATGAGCAGTTCTTC.